Following are 18 T cell receptor beta chains from one sample sequenced in a study of blood T cell repertoires in COVID-19. Libraries were prepared by immunoSEQ multiplex PCR; TCRdb keeps only in-frame clonotypes and omits some of them. The sample includes about 190,000 clones, roughly 78% of them seen just once. The source material was peripheral blood. These receptors originate from a woman older than 75 with active or convalescent COVID-19.

The chain carries TRBV9 and TRBJ1-2; 7 nucleotides match TRBD1. The V gene end was trimmed by 3 bases and the J gene end by 4 bases; junction bases not matched to a gene: 3. This CDR3 region has 13 residues. The V gene's germline CDR1 is SGDLS and CDR2 YYNGEE. For the CDR3, the DNA is TGTGCCAGCAGCGCTGGGACAGCCTATGGCTACACCTTC. This codes for CASSAGTAYGYTF.

This clone was detected only once. J is TRBJ2-3 and V is TRBV2; 10 nucleotides match TRBD2. V lost 6 bases, J lost 2 bases, and 11 bases stayed unmatched. CDR1 is SNHLY, CDR2 FYNNEI, per germline. CDR3 size: 17 residues. CDR3 in DNA: TGTGCCAGCAGCGGATCCTCTCTAGCGGGGGCCACAGATACGCAGTATTTT. Translated, it gives CASSGSSLAGATDTQYF.

The chain carries TRBV5-1 and TRBJ2-7; 8 nucleotides agree with TRBD1. V shed 1 base and J 4 bases; nucleotides not matched to a gene: 4. Germline-derived CDR1 and CDR2 are SGHRS and YFSETQ. CDR3 length: 14 residues. CDR3 protein: CASSLSTGGYEQYF. CDR3 DNA sequence: TGCGCCAGCAGCTTGTCAACAGGGGGGTACGAGCAGTACTTC.

The table lists this clone with a count of one. The chain is built from TRBV6-5 and TRBJ2-5; D not resolved. The CDR3 is made up of 14 amino acids. Germline CDR1 MNHEY, CDR2 SVGAGI. The ends were cut back, 2 bases at V and 3 bases at J, with 10 bases in the middle. CDR3: CASSYTAVKETQYF. As DNA, the CDR3 is TGTGCCAGCAGTTACACTGCGGTAAAAGAGACCCAGTACTTC.

This clone was counted many times. The chain has TRBV21-1 and TRBJ2-2; no DNA check was done on the table's D call, TRBD2. TRBV21-1 is marked as a pseudogene. The CDR3 is 17 residues long. CDR3 sequence reads: CASSRPPGKTNTGELFF. The CDR3 coding sequence is TGTGCCAGCAGCCGTCCTCCGGGGAAAACGAACACCGGGGAGCTGTTTTTT.

The CDR3 DNA is TGCAGCGTTGGGGGTACAGGGCGCGAGCAGTACTTC. This gives the protein CSVGGTGREQYF. The rearrangement links TRBV29-1 to TRBJ2-7; TRBD1 is a possible D gene (6 bases). Trimming stripped 4 bases from V and 6 bases from J, with 13 bases between. There are 12 residues in the CDR3. Germline values: CDR1 SQVTM, CDR2 ANQGSEA.

The rearrangement joins TRBV18 to TRBJ2-7; D possibly corresponds to TRBD1 (6 bases). Per the germline V gene, CDR1 is KGHSH and CDR2 is LQKENI. The CDR3 has 14 amino acids. Trimming shortened V by 3 bases and J by 3 bases, and 12 bases separated the two germline ends. CDR3 amino acids: CASSPVTGLYEQYF. Here the CDR3 DNA reads TGTGCCAGCTCACCGGTGACAGGTCTCTACGAGCAGTACTTC.

The chain recombines TRBV5-1 with TRBJ2-1; a weak D match, TRBD2 (7 bases). The CDR3 has 15 residues. With 0 bases removed from V and 7 bases from J, the gap between germline ends came to 14 bases. The germline V gene encodes CDR1 SGHRS and CDR2 YFSETQ. In DNA form, the CDR3 reads TGCGCCAGCAGCTTGGACCGGGGGGCCGGTAATGAGCAGTTCTTC. It encodes CASSLDRGAGNEQFF. The full variable domain, with the rest looked up from reference TRBV5-1 and TRBJ2-1, is KAGVTQTPRYLIKTRGQQVTLSCSPISGHRSVSWYQQTPGQGLQFLFEYFSETQRNKGNFPGRFSGRQFSNSRSEMNVSTLELGDSALYLCASSLDRGAGNEQFFGPGTRLTVL.

V gene TRBV18 combines with J gene TRBJ1-3; 8 bases fit TRBD1. This CDR3 contains 15 residues. Looked up from germline, CDR1 is KGHSH and CDR2 is LQKENI. Trimming took 3 bases from V and 3 from J; bases not matched to a gene: 4. CDR3 in DNA: TGTGCCAGCTCACCCGGACAGGGTGGTGGAAACACCATATATTTT. As protein: CASSPGQGGGNTIYF.

This chain joins TRBV2 and TRBJ2-7; the match to TRBD2 covers 9 bases. V dropped 7 bases and J dropped 2; count of bases not matched to a gene: 6. Germline lookup yields CDR1 SNHLY and CDR2 FYNNEI. The CDR3 totals 14 residues. The CDR3 loop reads CASKVSGGTYEQYF. In nucleotides, the CDR3 is TGTGCCAGCAAAGTGAGCGGGGGGACCTACGAGCAGTACTTC.

The chain links TRBV5-1 to TRBJ2-1; 7 bases align to TRBD2. Germline trimming cut 0 bases from V and 9 bases from J; bases unmatched to any gene: 6. Germline values: CDR1 SGHRS, CDR2 YFSETQ. The CDR3 extends over 14 amino acids. Here the CDR3 reads CASSLDGGFREQFF. For the CDR3, the DNA is TGCGCCAGCAGCTTGGACGGGGGGTTCCGTGAGCAGTTCTTC.

The chain recombines TRBV19 with TRBJ2-1; perhaps TRBD1 as D (6 bases). CDR1 is LNHDA and CDR2 is SQIVND in the germline V gene (reference sequence). The CDR3 is 12 amino acids. The V end lost 8 bases, the J end lost 2 bases, and 7 bases lay between the germline ends. CDR3 bases: TGTGCCAGTCGGGACACCTACAATGAGCAGTTCTTC. It encodes CASRDTYNEQFF.

V and J are TRBV7-3 and TRBJ2-2; D gene ambiguous. The CDR3 sequence is 12 residues long. In germline, CDR1 is SGHTA, CDR2 FQGTGA. V shed 4 bases and J shed 6 bases, with 6 bases lying between them. The CDR3 is CASSSLSGELFF. In DNA, the CDR3 is TGTGCCAGCAGCTCCCTTTCCGGGGAGCTGTTTTTT.

This chain connects TRBV5-1 to TRBJ2-5, with 12 nucleotides matching TRBD1. Germline CDR1 SGHRS, CDR2 YFSETQ. This CDR3 has 15 residues. Losses at the gene ends were 0 bases for V and 4 bases for J; bases not matched to a gene: 1. CDR3: CASSLGDRGRETQYF. The CDR3 DNA is TGCGCCAGCAGCTTGGGGGACAGGGGGCGAGAGACCCAGTACTTC.

Concerning this clone itself: Additional DNA sequences in this sample encode the identical CDR3. This chain links TRBV2 with TRBJ2-7; 8 bases agree with TRBD2. Germline loops: CDR1 SNHLY, CDR2 FYNNEI. The CDR3 length is 13 residues. J gave up 1 base and V 4 bases, and 0 bases lay outside the gene matches. CDR3 amino acids: CASSGGGSYEQYF. CDR3 nucleotides: TGTGCCAGCAGTGGCGGGGGGTCCTACGAGCAGTACTTC.

The chain joins TRBV6-6 to TRBJ2-5; possible D gene TRBD1, 6 bases. Trimming removed 6 bases at V and 5 bases at J, with 13 bases between. The CDR3 consists of 13 residues. CDR1 is MNHNY, CDR2 SVGAGI, per germline (reference sequence). This CDR3 is CASSRGLKETQYF. DNA for the CDR3: TGTGCCAGCAGCAGGGGTTTGAAGGAGACCCAGTACTTC.

A note on this clone: This CDR3 is missing its conserved last phenylalanine or tryptophan, likely due to a read error. The DNA is omitted, as the CDR3 cannot be located on it reliably, and the CDR3 follows TCRdb's listing. The chain uses TRBV6-1 and TRBJ1-2. The CDR3 is 10 amino acids long, termini counted. CDR1 MNHNS and CDR2 SASEGT come from the germline V gene. CDR3 amino acids: CASSEATEVI.

J is TRBJ2-4 and V is TRBV7-2, with a weak D call TRBD1 (6 bases). CDR1 is SGHTA, CDR2 FQGNSA, per germline. This CDR3 comprises 14 residues. Trimming shortened V by 3 bases and J by 8 bases, and 14 bases separated the two germline ends. DNA of the CDR3: TGTGCCAGCAGCTTTGCGTACAGGGCGGACATTCAGTACTTC. It is translated as CASSFAYRADIQYF.